Included here is one TCR beta chain sequence, with context. Its cognate antigen is unknown. The source of the sample is a study of graft-versus-host responses after intestinal transplantation. For the study at large: Anti-thymocyte globulin induction preceded 2 to 4 years of tacrolimus and steroid maintenance in all recipients. Study-level findings and limits: Investigators detected GvH clones in recipient marrow, with some emerging earlier in ileum or blood. Individuals who had graft-donor T cell macrochimerism had allografts that showed high graft-versus-host to host-versus-graft clonal ratios. Early post-transplant declines in HvG were associated with peak levels of circulating GvH clones.

Method: immunoSEQ multiplex PCR; TCRdb's copy keeps in-frame clones and lacks some. Here the sample spans over 75,000 clones, around 88% being singletons. The specimen comprised PBMCs, sampled 255 days after intestinal transplant. The receptor's source is a human patient who received an intestinal transplant, so some T cells may come from the graft donor.

CDR3 loop: CASSPQGDSNQPQHF. CDR3 DNA sequence: TGTGCCAGCAGTCCACAGGGAGATAGCAATCAGCCCCAGCATTTT. The chain recombines TRBV6-1 with TRBJ1-5, with a possible D match to TRBD1 (6 bases). The germline V gene encodes CDR1 MNHNS and CDR2 SASEGT. This CDR3 has 15 residues. Trimming stripped 5 bases from V and 0 bases from J, with 11 bases between.